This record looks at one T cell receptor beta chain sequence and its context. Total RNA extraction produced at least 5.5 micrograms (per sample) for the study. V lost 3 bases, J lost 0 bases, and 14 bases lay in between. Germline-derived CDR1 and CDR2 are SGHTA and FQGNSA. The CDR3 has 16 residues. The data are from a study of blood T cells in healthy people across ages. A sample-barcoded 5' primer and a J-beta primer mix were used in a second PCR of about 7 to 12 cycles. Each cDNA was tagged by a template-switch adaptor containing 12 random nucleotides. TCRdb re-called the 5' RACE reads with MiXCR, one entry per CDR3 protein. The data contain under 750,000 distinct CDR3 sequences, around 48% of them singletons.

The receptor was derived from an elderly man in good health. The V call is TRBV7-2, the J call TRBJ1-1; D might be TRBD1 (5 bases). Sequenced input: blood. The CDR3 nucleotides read TGTGCCAGCAGCTTGTCCCCGGGGGGGATGAACACTGAAGCTTTCTTT. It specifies CASSLSPGGMNTEAFF.